Listed here are 29 T cell receptor beta chains from one sample, sequenced in a study of radiation and T cells in renal cell carcinoma. Specified time point: baseline pretreatment blood. Treatment in this sample: 15 Gy SBRT to primary tumor, nephrectomy 4 weeks later. Here immunoSEQ multiplex PCR was the method, and the copy in TCRdb shows in-frame clones only, minus some. The sample yields roughly 100,000 clones, approximately 86% seen once. Sequencing used blood, obtained from a patient whose treatment included radiotherapy and nephrectomy. The receptors stem from a man aged 50-60 years with renal cell carcinoma.

This chain uses TRBV5-1 with TRBJ2-1; 9 nucleotides match TRBD1. Germline assignment: CDR1 SGHRS and CDR2 YFSETQ. CDR3 length: 15 residues. The trim removed 3 bases at V and 4 bases at J, leaving 5 bases unmatched. In DNA, the CDR3 is TGCGCCAGCAGCTCCACAGGGGGCGGGTACAATGAGCAGTTCTTC. Translation: CASSSTGGGYNEQFF.

V gene TRBV6-1 combines with J gene TRBJ1-2, with D unclear. This CDR3 spans 15 amino acids. The V gene lost 1 base and the J gene lost 2 bases, with 11 bases spanning the gap. The V gene's germline CDR1 is MNHNS and CDR2 SASEGT. CDR3: CASSEGSFLNYGYTF. The DNA of the CDR3 is TGTGCCAGCAGTGAAGGATCCTTCTTGAACTATGGCTACACCTTC.

The chain combines TRBV5-4 with TRBJ2-1; 7 positions match TRBD1. V lost 6 bases and J lost 5; bases outside the gene matches: 5. Germline V gene lookup returns CDR1 SGHNT and CDR2 YYREEE (reference sequence). This CDR3 is built from 13 residues. The CDR3 protein is CASTLGQNNEQFF. The CDR3 coding sequence is TGTGCCAGCACCCTGGGACAGAACAATGAGCAGTTCTTC.

In its sample, this clone was seen a few times. The rearrangement uses TRBV9 and TRBJ1-1, with 8 bases matching TRBD1. Per the germline V gene, CDR1 is SGDLS and CDR2 is YYNGEE. This CDR3 has 16 residues. J lost 1 base, V lost 2 bases, and 7 bases had no gene match. The CDR3 DNA sequence: TGTGCCAGCAGCGTCACAACAGGGGGGACGAACACTGAAGCTTTCTTT. Its protein product is CASSVTTGGTNTEAFF.

The chain links TRBV6-5 to TRBJ2-4, with D unclear. Looked up from germline, CDR1 is MNHEY and CDR2 is SVGAGI. The CDR3 length is 13 residues. Trimming removed 6 bases from V and 5 bases from J, with 11 bases in between. The CDR3 loop reads CASSSWWENIQYF. CDR3 nucleotide sequence: TGTGCCAGCAGCTCCTGGTGGGAAAACATTCAGTACTTC.

The chain couples TRBV6-5 to TRBJ2-1; 7 bases are shared with TRBD2. V gave up 4 bases and J gave up 1 base; unmatched junction bases: 4. Per the germline V gene, CDR1 is MNHEY and CDR2 is SVGAGI. The CDR3 extends over 15 amino acids. The CDR3 loop is CASSLGLGSYNEQFF. CDR3 nucleotide sequence: TGTGCCAGCAGTTTAGGACTAGGTTCCTACAATGAGCAGTTCTTC.

The chain is built from TRBV7-2 and TRBJ1-1; perhaps TRBD1 as D (6 bases). The CDR3 has 14 residues. V was cut by 5 bases and J by 1 base, with 11 bases left in between. The germline CDR1 and CDR2 sequences are SGHTA and FQGNSA. The CDR3 DNA sequence: TGTGCCAGCAGCCCACGGACAGCGAACACTGAAGCTTTCTTT. Protein product: CASSPRTANTEAFF.

V is TRBV30 and J is TRBJ2-3; D is unresolved. V was trimmed by 0 bases and J by 7 bases, leaving 8 bases between them. The V gene's germline CDR1 is GTSNPN and CDR2 SVGIG (reference sequence). The CDR3 consists of 12 residues. CDR3: CAWSVVAHTQYF. CDR3 DNA: TGTGCCTGGAGTGTTGTGGCACATACGCAGTATTTT. The whole variable domain, filled in from reference TRBV30 and TRBJ2-3, reads SQTIHQWPATLVQPVGSPLSLECTVEGTSNPNLYWYRQAAGRGLQLLFYSVGIGQISSEVPQNLSASRPQDRQFILSSKKLLLSDSGFYLCAWSVVAHTQYFGPGTRLTVL.

This clone was counted once. CDR3 sequence: CASSLGTKNEQYF. The CDR3 bases are TGTGCCAGCAGTTTAGGAACAAAAAACGAGCAGTACTTC. The chain uses TRBV28 and TRBJ2-7; D is unresolved. The CDR3 is 13 amino acids. Trimming left V 2 bases short and J 5 bases short, with 10 bases between. Germline V gene sequence: CDR1 MDHEN, CDR2 SYDVKM.

V usage is TRBV30 and J usage is TRBJ1-4, with unresolved D. CDR1 and CDR2 from the germline V gene are GTSNPN and SVGIG (reference sequence). The CDR3 runs to 11 residues. V lost 0 bases and J 13 bases, leaving 9 bases between the germline ends. The CDR3, as DNA: TGTGCCTGGAGTGTTGAAAAAGGACTGTTTTTT. This codes for CAWSVEKGLFF.

The genes are TRBV30 and TRBJ1-5; D is ambiguous. The CDR3 is 13 residues long. Germline CDR1 GTSNPN, CDR2 SVGIG (reference sequence). Trimming left V 3 bases short and J 0 bases short, with 6 bases between. The CDR3, as DNA: TGTGCCTGGAGCCTGGATAGCAATCAGCCCCAGCATTTT. It specifies CAWSLDSNQPQHF.

The rearrangement uses TRBV27 and TRBJ2-3, with a weak D call TRBD2 (5 bases). The ends were cut back, 5 bases at V and 2 bases at J, with 8 bases in the middle. The CDR3 is 13 residues long. Germline lookup yields CDR1 MNHEY and CDR2 SMNVEV (reference sequence). For the CDR3, the DNA is TGTGCCAGCAGTGGGAGCATCACAGATACGCAGTATTTT. This codes for CASSGSITDTQYF.

The rearrangement links TRBV7-2 to TRBJ1-2, with TRBD1 matching 8 bases. The CDR3 contains 14 residues. V dropped 1 base and J dropped 7; count of bases not matched to a gene: 5. CDR1 SGHTA and CDR2 FQGNSA come from the germline V gene. The CDR3 here is CASSLVTGGGGYTF. The CDR3 region has the DNA TGTGCCAGCAGCTTAGTAACAGGGGGTGGTGGCTACACCTTC.

This chain uses TRBV27 with TRBJ2-1; 12 bases map to TRBD1. Losses at the gene ends were 5 bases for V and 7 bases for J; bases not matched to a gene: 6. Looked up from germline, CDR1 is MNHEY and CDR2 is SMNVEV (reference sequence). The CDR3 consists of 15 residues. The CDR3 coding sequence is TGTGCCAGCAGTCGGGGACAGGGGGCGCGAAATGAGCAGTTCTTC. Its protein is CASSRGQGARNEQFF.

The V and J genes are TRBV2 and TRBJ1-6, with a weak D call TRBD1 (6 bases). Trimming cost V 0 bases and J 2 bases, with 8 bases left between them. The CDR3 has 16 amino acids. Germline CDR1 is SNHLY and CDR2 is FYNNEI. In DNA form, the CDR3 reads TGTGCCAGCAGTGAAGCGGGGGACACCTATAATTCACCCCTCCACTTT. The encoded protein is CASSEAGDTYNSPLHF.

This clone showed up just a few times. The chain carries TRBV5-5 and TRBJ1-5; D is ambiguous. Germline CDR1 is SGHKS and CDR2 is YYEKEE (reference sequence). There are 13 residues in the CDR3. With 4 bases removed from V and 6 bases from J, the gap between germline ends came to 11 bases. CDR3 nucleotide sequence: TGTGCCAGCAGCCTGGGCCCCAGTCAGCCCCAGCATTTT. Its translation is CASSLGPSQPQHF.

The J gene is TRBJ2-1, the V gene TRBV2; D could derive from TRBD1 or TRBD2 (5 bases each). The germline CDR1 and CDR2 sequences are SNHLY and FYNNEI. V lost 0 bases and J lost 9, with 15 bases in between. The CDR3 covers 15 residues. DNA of the CDR3: TGTGCCAGCAGTGAAGCGCGTCAGAGGGGCGCTGAGCAGTTCTTC. Amino acid sequence: CASSEARQRGAEQFF.

The CDR3 loop is CASSPNRGYTEAFF. In nucleotides, the CDR3 is TGCGCCAGCAGCCCTAACAGGGGATACACTGAAGCTTTCTTT. The genes are TRBV4-1 and TRBJ1-1; 7 bases line up with TRBD1. The germline V gene has CDR1 MGHRA and CDR2 YSYEKL. V trimming: 4 bases; J trimming: 3 bases; junction bases outside the gene matches: 5. The CDR3 runs to 14 residues.

The chain couples TRBV7-2 to TRBJ1-3, with D uncertain. The CDR3 loop spans 17 amino acids. The germline V and J ends were trimmed by 1 base and 0 bases, with 13 bases remaining between them. Germline V gene sequence: CDR1 SGHTA, CDR2 FQGNSA. The CDR3, as DNA: TGTGCCAGCAGCTTAGGGGCAGGAGACTACTCTGGAAACACCATATATTTT. Residues: CASSLGAGDYSGNTIYF.

The rearrangement uses TRBV10-3 and TRBJ2-1; 8 bases are shared with TRBD2. The trim removed 7 bases at V and 4 bases at J, leaving 3 bases unmatched. Germline values: CDR1 ENHRY, CDR2 SYGVKD. The CDR3 runs to 13 residues. Written as DNA, the CDR3 is TGTGCCATCAATAGCGGGGCTTACAATGAGCAGTTCTTC. Translation: CAINSGAYNEQFF.

This clone was counted a few times. The chain recombines TRBV7-2 with TRBJ2-7, with 12 bases identical to TRBD2. Per germline, CDR1 SGHTA and CDR2 FQGNSA. The CDR3 has 15 amino acids. V gave up 5 bases and J gave up 2 bases; unmatched junction bases: 4. This CDR3 reads CASSPSSGRAYEQYF. In DNA form, the CDR3 reads TGTGCCAGCAGCCCTTCTAGCGGGAGGGCCTACGAGCAGTACTTC.

The chain employs TRBV5-1 and TRBJ2-7, with 10 bases identical to TRBD1. Germline V lookup: CDR1 SGHRS, CDR2 YFSETQ. This CDR3 comprises 18 residues. Trimming took 0 bases from V and 2 from J; bases not matched to a gene: 11. The CDR3 DNA is TGCGCCAGCAGCTTGGAACCCGGGACAGGGGCCGGAGCCTACGAGCAGTACTTC. Amino acid sequence: CASSLEPGTGAGAYEQYF.

V is TRBV30 and J is TRBJ2-2; TRBD1 might be the D (6 bases). CDR1 is GTSNPN and CDR2 is SVGIG in the germline V gene (reference sequence). V was pared by 0 bases and J by 7 bases, with 12 bases between. This CDR3 spans 14 amino acids. In nucleotides, the CDR3 is TGTGCCTGGAGTGTAACTGGGGGACACGGGGAGCTGTTTTTT. This encodes CAWSVTGGHGELFF.

This clone was picked up one time. V is TRBV7-6 and J is TRBJ2-7; 10 bases line up with TRBD1. CDR3 length equals 17 residues. V lost 3 bases, J lost 6 bases, and 14 bases stayed unmatched. Per germline, CDR1 SGHVS and CDR2 FNYEAQ. The CDR3 reads CASSFSPPGTGAREQYF. In DNA, the CDR3 is TGTGCCAGCAGCTTCTCCCCCCCGGGGACAGGGGCCCGCGAGCAGTACTTC. The full variable domain, completed using reference TRBV7-6 and TRBJ2-7, is GAGVSQSPRYKVTKRGQDVALRCDPISGHVSLYWYRQALGQGPEFLTYFNYEAQQDKSGLPNDRFSAERPEGSISTLTIQRTEQRDSAMYRCASSFSPPGTGAREQYFGPGTRLTVT.

The CDR3, as DNA: TGCGCCAGCAGCCCCGGGACAGCTAGCACAGATACGCAGTATTTT. This gives the protein CASSPGTASTDTQYF. The rearrangement uses TRBV5-1 and TRBJ2-3; 7 bases match TRBD1. CDR1 and CDR2 (germline): SGHRS, YFSETQ. The CDR3 loop spans 15 amino acids. J gave up 0 bases and V 4 bases, and 5 bases lay outside the gene matches.

This chain uses TRBV27 with TRBJ1-1; TRBD1 might be the D (5 bases). Germline V gives CDR1 MNHEY, CDR2 SMNVEV (reference sequence). The CDR3 contains 13 residues. V was cut by 5 bases and J by 6 bases, with 13 bases left in between. CDR3 nucleotide sequence: TGTGCCAGCAGTGTCTACCAGGGAGCTGAAGCTTTCTTT. This translates into CASSVYQGAEAFF.

The chain carries TRBV6-1 and TRBJ1-4; perhaps TRBD1 as D (5 bases). With 10 bases removed from V and 7 bases from J, the gap between germline ends came to 22 bases. Germline V gene data show CDR1 as MNHNS and CDR2 as SASEGT. The CDR3 has 15 residues. The CDR3 is CATSDGALGGEKLFF. The CDR3 DNA sequence: TGTGCCACCTCCGACGGGGCTTTGGGTGGTGAAAAACTGTTTTTT.

The chain uses TRBV10-2 and TRBJ2-3; 9 bases are shared with TRBD2. The CDR3 is 15 residues long. V was clipped by 6 bases and J by 4 bases; unmatched bases: 8. Per the germline V gene, CDR1 is WSHSY and CDR2 is SAAADI. In DNA, the CDR3 is TGCGCCAGCAGACAAGCGGGAGGTTCGTCAGATACGCAGTATTTT. Translating it yields CASRQAGGSSDTQYF.

The genes are TRBV7-3 and TRBJ2-2; D tentatively reads TRBD1 or TRBD2 (5 bases each). Germline assignment: CDR1 SGHTA and CDR2 FQGTGA. The V end was cut by 5 bases, the J end by 3 bases, with 16 bases between. CDR3 length: 16 amino acids. DNA of the CDR3: TGTGCCAGCAGCCCGCGACAGATCGGGGACACCGGGGAGCTGTTTTTT. It specifies CASSPRQIGDTGELFF.